Many counts were recorded for the clone carrying this T cell receptor beta chain. What it binds is unknown. This entry comes from a study of regulatory T cells in long-lasting Graves disease. Time point denoted: newly diagnosed GD, antithyroid drugs for less than 3 months. Isolated PBMC RNA provided the starting material for the TCR library. Study-wide results and caveats: Persistent Graves' patients had lower TCR diversity than newly diagnosed ones. A greater number of public clonotypes (under 3,000) was shared by persistent patients than by new patients (roughly 930).

The germline V gene encodes CDR1 SGHVS and CDR2 FQNEAQ. The CDR3 consists of 13 residues. The V end lost 4 bases, the J end lost 7 bases, and 14 bases lay between the germline ends. In building TCR beta libraries, iRepertoire HTBI primers were used together with Arm-PCR of CDR3 regions. TCRdb re-derived calls from the multiplex PCR reads in MiXCR, one entry per CDR3 protein. The sample lists 410,000 or so distinct CDR3 sequences, just under 15% occurring once. This sample also appeared in a second study, on T cells in Graves' hyperthyroidism and ophthalmopathy. That work contributes: First-round RT-PCR targeting the TCR CDR3 was performed with the HTBI primer set. With a median lead of approximately 6 months before onset, the model predicted ophthalmopathy.

The chain uses TRBV7-8 and TRBJ2-7; D is uncertain. The specimen comprised peripheral blood mononuclear cells (PBMCs), sampled at new diagnosis, from a patient treated with antithyroid drugs. This TCR was recovered from a woman aged 25-40 years with Graves disease. The CDR3 reads CASSSDSIGEQYF. The CDR3 DNA reads as TGTGCCAGCAGCTCGGATTCGATTGGGGAGCAGTACTTC. The entire variable domain, with the rest obtained from reference TRBV7-8 and TRBJ2-7, is as follows: GAGVSQSPRYKVAKRGQDVALRCDPISGHVSLFWYQQALGQGPEFLTYFQNEAQLDKSGLPSDRFFAERPEGSVSTLKIQRTQQEDSAVYLCASSSDSIGEQYFGPGTRLTVT.